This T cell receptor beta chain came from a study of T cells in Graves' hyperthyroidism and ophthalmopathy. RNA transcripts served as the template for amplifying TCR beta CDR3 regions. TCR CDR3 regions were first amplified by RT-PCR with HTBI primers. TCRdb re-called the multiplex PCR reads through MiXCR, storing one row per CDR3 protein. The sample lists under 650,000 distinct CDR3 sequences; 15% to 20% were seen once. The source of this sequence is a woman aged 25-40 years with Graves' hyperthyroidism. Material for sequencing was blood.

CDR3 residues: CSASFSGWTRPYEQYF. The CDR3 region has the DNA TGCAGTGCTAGTTTTTCTGGTTGGACTAGACCTTACGAGCAGTACTTC. This chain uses TRBV20-1 with TRBJ2-7; 7 positions match TRBD2. The CDR3 loop spans 16 amino acids. Unmatched junction bases numbered 15, after V lost 3 bases and J lost 4 bases. CDR1 and CDR2 from the germline V gene are DFQATT and SNEGSKA (reference sequence).